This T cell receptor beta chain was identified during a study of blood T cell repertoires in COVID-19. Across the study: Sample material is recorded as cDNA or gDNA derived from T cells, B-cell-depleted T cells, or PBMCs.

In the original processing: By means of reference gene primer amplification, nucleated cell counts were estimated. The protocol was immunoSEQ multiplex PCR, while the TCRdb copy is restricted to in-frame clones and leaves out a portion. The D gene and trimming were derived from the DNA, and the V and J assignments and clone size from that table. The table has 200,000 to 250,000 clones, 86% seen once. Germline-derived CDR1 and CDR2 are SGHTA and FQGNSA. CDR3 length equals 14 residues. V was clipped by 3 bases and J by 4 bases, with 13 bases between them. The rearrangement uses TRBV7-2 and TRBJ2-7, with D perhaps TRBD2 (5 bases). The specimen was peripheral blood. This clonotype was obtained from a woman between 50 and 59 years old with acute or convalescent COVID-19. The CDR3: CASSFTDFSYEQYF. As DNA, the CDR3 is TGTGCCAGCAGCTTCACGGACTTTTCGTACGAGCAGTACTTC. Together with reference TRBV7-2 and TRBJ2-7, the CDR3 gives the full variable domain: GAGVSQSPSNKVTEKGKDVELRCDPISGHTALYWYRQSLGQGLEFLIYFQGNSAPDKSGLPSDRFSAERTGGSVSTLTIQRTQQEDSAVYLCASSFTDFSYEQYFGPGTRLTVT.